Below are 21 T cell receptor beta chains sequenced from a single sample in a study of blood T cell repertoires in COVID-19. Produced via immunoSEQ multiplex PCR; TCRdb's table is partial and in-frame only. This sample has tens of thousands of clones, with 82% found just once. The material sequenced was peripheral blood. These receptors all stem from a human donor in a cohort sampled during active COVID-19.

This chain links TRBV6-5 with TRBJ2-3; no clear D gene. The CDR3 contains 16 residues. Germline values: CDR1 MNHEY, CDR2 SVGAGI. V shed 0 bases and J shed 0 bases, with 10 bases lying between them. The DNA for the CDR3 is TGTGCCAGCAGTTACTCGGGCCAGCTAAGCACAGATACGCAGTATTTT. As protein: CASSYSGQLSTDTQYF.

The chain links TRBV19 to TRBJ2-4, with TRBD2 matching over 13 bases. There are 17 residues in the CDR3. J lost 7 bases, V lost 3 bases, and 9 bases had no gene match. The V gene's germline CDR1 is LNHDA and CDR2 SQIVND (reference sequence). DNA for the CDR3: TGTGCCAGTAGTATCCGGAGACTAGCGGGAGGACAGAACATTCAGTACTTC. Its protein product is CASSIRRLAGGQNIQYF.

Regarding this clone: Different DNA sequences within this sample yield the same CDR3. The V gene is TRBV27, the J gene TRBJ2-2; D perhaps matches TRBD2 (6 bases). The V end was cut by 2 bases, the J end by 2 bases, with 9 bases between. The CDR3 sequence is 15 residues long. The germline CDR1 and CDR2 sequences are MNHEY and SMNVEV (reference sequence). The chain's CDR3 is CASSLAGLNTGELFF. CDR3 nucleotide sequence: TGTGCCAGCAGTTTAGCGGGGTTAAACACCGGGGAGCTGTTTTTT.

This clone was seen a few times. The gene calls are TRBV27 and TRBJ2-6; D unclear. Trimming left V 5 bases short and J 2 bases short, with 10 bases between. Germline CDR1 reads MNHEY; CDR2 reads SMNVEV (reference sequence). The CDR3 runs 15 residues. The CDR3: CASSRRGPGANVLTF. For the CDR3, the DNA is TGTGCCAGCAGTCGGCGAGGCCCTGGGGCCAACGTCCTGACTTTC.

This rearrangement joins TRBV10-3 to TRBJ2-1, with TRBD2 identical over 11 bases. The CDR3 runs to 13 residues. The germline CDR1 and CDR2 sequences are ENHRY and SYGVKD. V lost 6 bases, J lost 9 bases, and 4 bases stayed unmatched. CDR3 loop: CAIRLAGEGEQFF. In nucleotides, the CDR3 is TGTGCCATCAGACTAGCGGGAGAGGGTGAGCAGTTCTTC.

J is TRBJ2-7 and V is TRBV7-2; unclear D gene. There are 13 residues in the CDR3. V shed 3 bases and J shed 2 bases, with 8 bases lying between them. Germline loops: CDR1 SGHTA, CDR2 FQGNSA. CDR3 sequence (DNA): TGTGCCAGCAGCTTCGTACAAACCTACGAGCAGTACTTC. Translated: CASSFVQTYEQYF. The variable domain in full, with the rest retrieved from reference TRBV7-2 and TRBJ2-7, is GAGVSQSPSNKVTEKGKDVELRCDPISGHTALYWYRQSLGQGLEFLIYFQGNSAPDKSGLPSDRFSAERTGGSVSTLTIQRTQQEDSAVYLCASSFVQTYEQYFGPGTRLTVT.

The chain links TRBV19 to TRBJ2-7, with a possible D match to TRBD2 (6 bases). Germline loops: CDR1 LNHDA, CDR2 SQIVND (reference sequence). The CDR3 runs to 14 residues. Trimming shortened V by 3 bases and J by 3 bases, and 12 bases separated the two germline ends. In nucleotides, the CDR3 is TGTGCCAGTAGTATGCCCGGGAGCGTCTACGAGCAGTACTTC. This encodes CASSMPGSVYEQYF.

The chain links TRBV27 to TRBJ2-7, with 8 bases matching TRBD1. This CDR3 is 13 amino acids long. Germline values: CDR1 MNHEY, CDR2 SMNVEV (reference sequence). CDR3 loop: CASRQGAVYEQYF. CDR3 nucleotide sequence: TGTGCAAGCCGGCAGGGGGCAGTCTACGAGCAGTACTTC.

CDR3 sequence (DNA): TGTGCCTGGACTCCGGGCCGCGGGGGGACCCAGTACTTC. Translated, it gives CAWTPGRGGTQYF. The rearrangement uses TRBV30 and TRBJ2-5, with 7 bases lining up with TRBD2. Germline CDR1 and CDR2: GTSNPN and SVGIG (reference sequence). J lost 7 bases, V lost 4 bases, and 9 bases had no gene match. The CDR3 has 13 residues.

V usage is TRBV7-2 and J usage is TRBJ2-4; maybe TRBD2 (6 bases). Between the trimmed V and J ends, which lost 1 base and 8 bases, there was a span of 12 bases. CDR1 is SGHTA and CDR2 is FQGNSA in the germline V gene. CDR3 length equals 14 residues. CDR3 sequence (DNA): TGTGCCAGCAGCTTAGGGGTGGGAGGCGACATTCAGTACTTC. It translates to CASSLGVGGDIQYF.

The chain links TRBV3-1 (or the pseudogene TRBV3-2) to TRBJ2-3; 7 nucleotides agree with TRBD2. The germline V gene encodes CDR1 LGHDT and CDR2 YNNKEL (reference sequence). The CDR3 spans 17 residues. V dropped 0 bases and J dropped 2; count of bases not matched to a gene: 8. This CDR3 is CASSQEVLAGVTDTQYF. Here the CDR3 DNA reads TGTGCCAGCAGCCAAGAAGTGTTAGCGGGTGTCACAGATACGCAGTATTTT.

Note on this clone: Other DNA sequences of this sample code for an identical CDR3. The chain has TRBV24-1 and TRBJ2-1; possibly TRBD1 for D (6 bases). Germline V gene lookup returns CDR1 KGHDR and CDR2 SFDVKD. This CDR3 has 16 residues. Deletions cut 8 bases from V and 5 bases from J, with 21 bases between. This chain's CDR3 is CATILIPGQRNNEQFF. The CDR3 DNA reads as TGTGCCACCATTCTGATACCGGGACAAAGAAACAATGAGCAGTTCTTC.

The J gene is TRBJ2-2, the V gene TRBV18; no firm D call. This CDR3 comprises 14 residues. The V gene's germline CDR1 is KGHSH and CDR2 LQKENI. Trimming took 4 bases from V and 2 from J, leaving 8 bases between them. CDR3 nucleotides: TGTGCCAGCTCACGGGCAGAAAACACCGGGGAGCTGTTTTTT. It specifies CASSRAENTGELFF.

J is TRBJ2-1 and V is TRBV6-2 or TRBV6-3; TRBD1 matches 8 bases. The length of the CDR3 is 15 residues. Germline values: CDR1 MNHEY, CDR2 SVGEGT. V gave up 6 bases and J gave up 1 base; unmatched junction bases: 5. Written as DNA, the CDR3 is TGTGCCAGCAGCCCGACAGGGGTGTCCTACAATGAGCAGTTCTTC. Protein sequence: CASSPTGVSYNEQFF.

The rearrangement uses TRBV15 and TRBJ2-7; D possibly corresponds to TRBD2 (6 bases). The germline V gene encodes CDR1 LNHNV and CDR2 YYDKDF (reference sequence). The V gene lost 3 bases and the J gene lost 3 bases, with 18 bases spanning the gap. The CDR3 has 16 residues. The CDR3 bases are TGTGCCACCAGCAGCGCCCGACTAGTATCGAACTACGAGCAGTACTTC. The encoded protein is CATSSARLVSNYEQYF.

This clone was found once. This rearrangement joins TRBV9 to TRBJ2-7; 7 bases match TRBD1. This CDR3 has 16 amino acids. J lost 7 bases, V lost 3 bases, and 16 bases had no gene match. Germline V gives CDR1 SGDLS, CDR2 YYNGEE. The CDR3 loop reads CASSALSWAEQGEQYF. For the CDR3, the DNA is TGTGCCAGCAGCGCCCTTTCTTGGGCCGAACAGGGGGAGCAGTACTTC.

The chain combines TRBV6-5 with TRBJ2-3, with 10 nucleotides matching TRBD1. V shed 11 bases, J shed 1 base, and the junction held 9 bases outside the gene matches. Germline V gives CDR1 MNHEY, CDR2 SVGAGI. This CDR3 has 15 residues. CDR3 sequence: CAASDGTGGTDTQYF. The CDR3 nucleotides are TGTGCCGCGAGTGATGGGACAGGGGGCACAGATACGCAGTATTTT.

The chain uses TRBV9 and TRBJ2-5; 11 bases agree with TRBD2. The CDR3 is 16 amino acids. V trimming: 3 bases; J trimming: 0 bases; junction bases outside the gene matches: 4. The germline gives CDR1 SGDLS, CDR2 YYNGEE. The CDR3 reads CASSARTSGYQETQYF. CDR3 coding DNA: TGTGCCAGCAGCGCCCGGACTAGCGGGTACCAAGAGACCCAGTACTTC. The whole variable domain, filled in from reference TRBV9 and TRBJ2-5, reads DSGVTQTPKHLITATGQRVTLRCSPRSGDLSVYWYQQSLDQGLQFLIQYYNGEERAKGNILERFSAQQFPDLHSELNLSSLELGDSALYFCASSARTSGYQETQYFGPGTRLLVL.

Concerning this clone itself: Other DNA sequences in the same sample also yield this CDR3. The chain couples TRBV9 to TRBJ2-5; D gene ambiguous. Trimming cost V 4 bases and J 2 bases, with 3 bases left between them. Germline V gene sequence: CDR1 SGDLS, CDR2 YYNGEE. This CDR3 contains 11 residues. The CDR3 protein is CASSSQETQYF. CDR3 coding DNA: TGTGCCAGCAGCTCACAAGAGACCCAGTACTTC.

V gene TRBV7-2 combines with J gene TRBJ2-5, with 10 bases fitting TRBD1. There are 14 residues in the CDR3. Trimming at V came to 5 bases and at J to 5 bases, leaving 5 bases not matched to a gene. CDR1 and CDR2 (germline): SGHTA, FQGNSA. This chain's CDR3 is CASSTRTGGETQYF. CDR3 bases: TGTGCCAGCAGCACCAGGACAGGGGGGGAGACCCAGTACTTC.

The CDR3 sequence is CASSNDGGQPQHF. For the CDR3, the DNA is TGTGCCAGCAGTAATGACGGGGGTCAGCCCCAGCATTTT. This chain uses TRBV2 with TRBJ1-5, with D tentatively TRBD1 (5 bases). The CDR3 loop spans 13 amino acids. The germline gives CDR1 SNHLY, CDR2 FYNNEI. Trimming removed 5 bases from V and 6 bases from J, with 11 bases in between.